This TCR beta chain was obtained from a study of T-cell memory formation after mild COVID-19 (dated by TCRdb to about 2021). Regarding the research as a whole: Most TCR sequence clusters were specific to one of the two donors. Longitudinal TCRalpha and TCRbeta repertoire sequencing tracked T-cell clones expanding and contracting after mild COVID-19 in two donors. The cohort comprised two young, previously healthy adult volunteers, one female and one male.

On the study overall, not on this receptor specifically: Contracting CD4+ clones were located mainly in the CM and EM memory subsets, whereas CD8+ clones were found to be enriched in EMRA. Only two mild cases were covered by the study, and larger cohorts that include severe cases with pre-infection samples were considered necessary. Some responding clones were detected in pre-infection memory, suggesting pre-existing cross-reactive memory T cells joined the SARS-CoV-2 response. Whether the second-wave clones peaking on day 37 were SARS-CoV-2 specific was not confirmed. Clones contracting from day 15 to 85 had balanced CD4/CD8 phenotypes, while a second wave expanding from day 15 to 37 was biased towards CD4+.

The data were produced on an Illumina NovaSeq 6000. TCRalpha and TCRbeta cDNA libraries were constructed by 5'RACE with constant-segment primers, with sample barcodes and unique molecular identifiers being introduced. RNA was extracted from every sample with Trizol reagent. Libraries were amplified in two PCR steps, with a second sample barcode and Illumina TruSeq adapters added in the second step. The libraries were sequenced on an Illumina NovaSeq using 2 x 150 bp paired-end reads. Per the authors' processing: The reads were demultiplexed and collapsed into UMI-guided consensus sequences using migec v1.2.7. With mixcr v2.1.11, UMI consensuses were aligned to TRA and TRB V and J templates and assembled into clonotypes. A clonotype was counted as expanded or contracted only when both edgeR and NoisET called the clonotype significant, with the noise models trained on biological replicates. For edgeR calls, the thresholds were a false discovery rate-adjusted p below 0.01 and a log2 fold-change of 1. As an exploratory analysis of dynamics, max-normalized trajectories of the 1000 most abundant clonotypes were examined by PCA with hierarchical clustering. The CD4 or CD8 phenotype of responding clones was assigned using the separately sequenced CD4+ and CD8+ repertoires. The raw public data were reprocessed by TCRdb itself: fastp quality trimming at Q25, MiXCR clonotype calling, in-frame beta chains only. Duplicate CDR3 protein sequences are folded into a single record with the most common DNA and genes. The V and J calls shown here were made by TCRdb, not taken from the authors' results. Recorded for this sample are about 200,000 distinct CDR3 sequences; approximately 16% of them occurred a single time. The ten biggest clones cover approximately 2.1% of the sample.

This clonotype was picked up many times. No cognate antigen has been identified for it. Base qualities are not provided; no much larger clone lies one nucleotide away. Ficoll-Paque density gradient centrifugation was used to isolate PBMCs. Looking up the germline V gene yields CDR1 SQVTM and CDR2 ANQGSEA. Its CDR3 holds 14 amino acids, cysteine through phenylalanine. Only CDR3 DNA is held: 42 bases, read in frame from base 1. Clipping removes 5 bases from V and 4 bases from J, with 7 as the unmatched junction base count. The sequence was collected from an adult woman who had mild COVID-19 (a few samples of this study predate the infection). The sample titles of this study are shuffled in the database, so cell type and time point are left out; the donor was told from shared clones. The chain couples TRBV29-1 to TRBJ2-3; 9 central bases correspond to TRBD2. Source material: PBMCs or a T cell subset sorted from them (not recorded which). This receptor carries the CDR3 CSVNSGRGADTQYF. The DNA sequence is given as TGCAGCGTTAATAGCGGGAGAGGTGCAGATACGCAGTATTTT.